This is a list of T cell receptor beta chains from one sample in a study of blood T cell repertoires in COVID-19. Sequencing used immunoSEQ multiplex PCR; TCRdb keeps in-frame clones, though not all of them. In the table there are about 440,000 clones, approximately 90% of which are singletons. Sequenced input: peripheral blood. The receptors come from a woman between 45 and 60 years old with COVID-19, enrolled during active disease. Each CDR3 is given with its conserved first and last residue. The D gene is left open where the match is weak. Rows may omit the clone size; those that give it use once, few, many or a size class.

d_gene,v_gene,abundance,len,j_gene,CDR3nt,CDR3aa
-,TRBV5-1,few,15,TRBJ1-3,TGCGCCAGCAGCTTGGGACAGCCCTCTGGAAACACCATATATTTT,CASSLGQPSGNTIYF
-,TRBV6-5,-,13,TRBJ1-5,TGTGCCAGCAGCCAGGGGTCCAATCAGCCCCAGCATTTT,CASSQGSNQPQHF
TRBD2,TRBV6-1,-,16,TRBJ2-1,TGTGCCAGCAGTGCCGAACTAGCGGGGGTTGACAATGAGCAGTTCTTC,CASSAELAGVDNEQFF
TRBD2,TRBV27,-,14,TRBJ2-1,TGTGCCAGCGGGGATAGCGGGGTATACAATGAGCAGTTCTTC,CASGDSGVYNEQFF
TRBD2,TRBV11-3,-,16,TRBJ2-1,TGTGCCAGCAGTATTGGGGTAGCGGGGGGGCCCAATGAGCAGTTCTTC,CASSIGVAGGPNEQFF
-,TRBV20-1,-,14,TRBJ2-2,TGCAGTGCTAGTAGGGCGGACTACACCGGGGAGCTGTTTTTT,CSASRADYTGELFF
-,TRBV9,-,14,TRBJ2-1,TGTGCCAGCAGCGTCTCCGCTCAAGGGGGTGAGCAGTTCTTC,CASSVSAQGGEQFF
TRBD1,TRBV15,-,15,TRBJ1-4,TGTGCCACCAGCAGTTCCGACAGGGGCGAAGAAAAACTGTTTTTT,CATSSSDRGEEKLFF
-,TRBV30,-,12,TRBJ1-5,TGTGCCTGGAGTGTCCTCAATCAGCCCCAGCATTTT,CAWSVLNQPQHF
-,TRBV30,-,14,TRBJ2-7,TGTGCCTGGAGTGTGGTTCTCAACGGCTACGAGCAGTACTTC,CAWSVVLNGYEQYF
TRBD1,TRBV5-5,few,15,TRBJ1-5,TGTGCCAGCAGCCTCGGGACAGCTAGCAATCAGCCCCAGCATTTT,CASSLGTASNQPQHF
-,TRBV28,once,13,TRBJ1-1,TGTGCCATGGAGGAACAGACCTACACTGAAGCTTTCTTT,CAMEEQTYTEAFF
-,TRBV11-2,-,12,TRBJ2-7,TGTGCCAGCAGCTTAGATCGGGTCGCTCCGTACTTC,CASSLDRVAPYF
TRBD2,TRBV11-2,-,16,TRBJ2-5,TGTGCCAGCAGCTTTGCGACTAGCGGGGGGGGAGAGACCCAGTACTTC,CASSFATSGGGETQYF
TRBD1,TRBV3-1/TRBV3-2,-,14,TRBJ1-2,TGTGCCAGCAGCCAAGAAGGAGGGGGCGATGGCTACACCTTC,CASSQEGGGDGYTF
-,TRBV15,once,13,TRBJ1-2,TGTGCCACCAGCAGAGGCGGGGAGGTTGGCTACACCTTC,CATSRGGEVGYTF
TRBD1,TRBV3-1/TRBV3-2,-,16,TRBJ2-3,TGTGCCAGCAGCCCACTGGGGACAGGGGGCGCAGATACGCAGTATTTT,CASSPLGTGGADTQYF
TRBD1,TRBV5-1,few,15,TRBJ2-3,TGCGCCAGCAGCTTGGAGGGGGCCAGCACAGATACGCAGTATTTT,CASSLEGASTDTQYF
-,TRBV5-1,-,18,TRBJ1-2,TGCGCCAGCAGCTCACTAGGGTTGGTCGTAGGGAGCAACTATGGCTACACCTTC,CASSSLGLVVGSNYGYTF
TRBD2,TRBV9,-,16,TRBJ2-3,TGTGCCAGCAGCGCACAAGGCGGGGGGTACACAGATACGCAGTATTTT,CASSAQGGGYTDTQYF
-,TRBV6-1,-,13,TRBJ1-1,TGTGCCAGCAGTGAAGCCGCCCCGCAGGGGGCTTTCTTT,CASSEAAPQGAFF
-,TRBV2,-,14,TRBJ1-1,TGTGCCAGCACTATACAGGCCCCCGCGTTTGAAGCTTTCTTT,CASTIQAPAFEAFF
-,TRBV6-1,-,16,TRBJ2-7,TGTGCCAGCAGTGATTTGTCCCACCCAACACCTTACGAGCAGTACTTC,CASSDLSHPTPYEQYF
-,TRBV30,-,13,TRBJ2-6,TGTGCCTGGAGGGTGACAGGGGCCAACGTCCTGACTTTC,CAWRVTGANVLTF
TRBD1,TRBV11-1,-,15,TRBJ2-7,TGTGCCAGCAGCTTAGCTCGGACAGGGACCTACGAGCAGTACTTC,CASSLARTGTYEQYF
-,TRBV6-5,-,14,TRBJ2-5,TGTGCCAGCAGCCCGGACTCGACGGGGGAGACCCAGTACTTC,CASSPDSTGETQYF
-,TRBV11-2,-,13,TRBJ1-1,TGTGCCAGCAGCTTGGAGAGGAACACTGAAGCTTTCTTT,CASSLERNTEAFF
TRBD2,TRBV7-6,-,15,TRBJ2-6,TGTGCCAGCAGCTTGGGGGGGACCGGGGCCAACGTCCTGACTTTC,CASSLGGTGANVLTF
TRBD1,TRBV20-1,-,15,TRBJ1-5,TGCAGTGCTAGTTCAGGGGGCGCGGAAAGTCAGCCCCAGCATTTT,CSASSGGAESQPQHF
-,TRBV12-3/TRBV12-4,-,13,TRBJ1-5,TGTGCCAGCAGTTGGACTCAAGGACAGCCCCAGCATTTT,CASSWTQGQPQHF
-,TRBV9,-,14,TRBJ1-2,TGTGCCAGCAGCGGAGAGGTCAGCAACTATGGCTACACCTTC,CASSGEVSNYGYTF
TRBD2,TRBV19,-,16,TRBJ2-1,TGTGCCAGTACCTCGCAACTAGCGCCGTCCTACAATGAGCAGTTCTTC,CASTSQLAPSYNEQFF
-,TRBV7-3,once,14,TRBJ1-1,TGTGCCAGCAGCTTCGGGGGGGCGCGTACTGAAGCTTTCTTT,CASSFGGARTEAFF
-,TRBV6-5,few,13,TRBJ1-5,TGTGCCAGCAGTTACATATTCAATCAGCCCCAGCATTTT,CASSYIFNQPQHF
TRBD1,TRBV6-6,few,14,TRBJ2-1,TGTGCCAGCAGTATGACAGGGGGTAATAATGAGCAGTTCTTC,CASSMTGGNNEQFF
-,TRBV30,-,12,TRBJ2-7,TGTGCCTGGAGTCCCGGGGCCTACGAGCAGTACTTC,CAWSPGAYEQYF
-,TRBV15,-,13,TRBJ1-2,TGTGCCACCAGCAGAGGGGGGGTTTATGGCTACACCTTC,CATSRGGVYGYTF
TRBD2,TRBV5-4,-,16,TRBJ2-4,TGTGCCAGCAGCCCGGGGAGGGGTCTCGCCAAAAACATTCAGTACTTC,CASSPGRGLAKNIQYF
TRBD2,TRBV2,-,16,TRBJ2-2,TGTGCCAGCAGACGGGGACTAGCGGGGGGTGCCGGGGAGCTGTTTTTT,CASRRGLAGGAGELFF
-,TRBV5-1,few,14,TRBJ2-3,TGCGCCAGCAGCTTGGGACTTGACACAGATACGCAGTATTTT,CASSLGLDTDTQYF
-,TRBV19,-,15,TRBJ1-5,TGTGCCAGTAGTATACCACCCCGGGGTTATCAGCCCCAGCATTTT,CASSIPPRGYQPQHF
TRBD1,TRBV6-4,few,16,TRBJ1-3,TGTGCCAGCACTTCCATCCGGGACAGGCGACGAAACACCATATATTTT,CASTSIRDRRRNTIYF
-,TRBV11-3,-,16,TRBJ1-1,TGTGCCAGCAGCTTAGACGGCCGGGGGGGGAACACTGAAGCTTTCTTT,CASSLDGRGGNTEAFF
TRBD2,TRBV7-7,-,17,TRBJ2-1,TGTGCCAGCAGCCCGAGACTAGCGGGGGGATCCTACAATGAGCAGTTCTTC,CASSPRLAGGSYNEQFF
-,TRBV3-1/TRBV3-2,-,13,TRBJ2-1,TGTGCCAGCAGCCAAAGGTCAGGGCATGAGCAGTTCTTC,CASSQRSGHEQFF
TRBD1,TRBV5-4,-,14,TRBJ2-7,TGTGCCAGCAGCTCCGGGACAGGGTCGTACGAGCAGTACTTC,CASSSGTGSYEQYF
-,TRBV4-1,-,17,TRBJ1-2,TGCGCCAGCAGCCAAGACCCGGGACTGCTAGCTAACTATGGCTACACCTTC,CASSQDPGLLANYGYTF
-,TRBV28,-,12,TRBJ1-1,TGTGCCAGCCGGGGGGTGAGGACTGAAGCTTTCTTT,CASRGVRTEAFF
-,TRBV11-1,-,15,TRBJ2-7,TGTGCCAGCAGCCCCCGCGACAGTTTGGTTTACGAGCAGTACTTC,CASSPRDSLVYEQYF